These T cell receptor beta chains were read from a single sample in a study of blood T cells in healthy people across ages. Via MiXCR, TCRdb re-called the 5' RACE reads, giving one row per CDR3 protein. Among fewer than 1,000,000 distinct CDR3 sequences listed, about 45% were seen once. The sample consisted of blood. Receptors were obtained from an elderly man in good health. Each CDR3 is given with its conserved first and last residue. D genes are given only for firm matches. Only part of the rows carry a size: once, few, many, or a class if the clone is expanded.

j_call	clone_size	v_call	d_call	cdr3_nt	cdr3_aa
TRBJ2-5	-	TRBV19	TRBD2	TGTGCCAGTATGAGGACTAGCGGGAGCCAAGAGACCCAGTACTTC	CASMRTSGSQETQYF
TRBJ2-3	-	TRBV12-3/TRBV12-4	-	TGTGCCAGCAGTCCGGGGTTCCCAGATACGCAGTATTTT	CASSPGFPDTQYF
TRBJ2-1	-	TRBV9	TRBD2	TGTGCCAGCGGCGCTAGCGGGAGAAACTACAATGAGCAGTTCTTC	CASGASGRNYNEQFF
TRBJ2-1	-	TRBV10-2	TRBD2	TGCGCCAGCAGGCAGGGACTAGCGGGAAGTGGGCAGTTCTTC	CASRQGLAGSGQFF
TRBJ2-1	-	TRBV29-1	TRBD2	TGCAGCGTCCCGACTAGCGGCACCTACAATGAGCAGTTCTTC	CSVPTSGTYNEQFF
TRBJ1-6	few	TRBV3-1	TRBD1	TGTGCCAGCAGCCAAGATTTGGGGACAGCCCTCCACTTT	CASSQDLGTALHF
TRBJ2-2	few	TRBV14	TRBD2	TGTGCCAGCAGCCGGACTAGCGGGAGGACCGGGGAGCTGTTTTTT	CASSRTSGRTGELFF
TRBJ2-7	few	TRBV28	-	TGTGCCAGCTCAACTAAGGCCTACGAGCAGTACTTC	CASSTKAYEQYF
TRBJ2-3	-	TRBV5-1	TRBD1	TGCGCCAGCAGCCTGAGACAGGGGGCCTCAGATACGCAGTATTTT	CASSLRQGASDTQYF
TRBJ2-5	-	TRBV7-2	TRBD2	TGTGCCAGCAGCCCTAGAGGCGTTCGTCTGGGACTAGCACAAGAGACCCAGTACTTC	CASSPRGVRLGLAQETQYF
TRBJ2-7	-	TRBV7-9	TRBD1	TGTGCCAGCAGCTGGACAGGGGTTGCCGAGCAGTACTTC	CASSWTGVAEQYF
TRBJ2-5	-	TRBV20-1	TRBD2	TGCAGTGCTAGGGGACTAAAAGAGACCCAGTACTTC	CSARGLKETQYF
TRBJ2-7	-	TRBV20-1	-	TGCAGTGCTAGAAGCCCCCTCCTGTACAATGAGCAGTACTTC	CSARSPLLYNEQYF
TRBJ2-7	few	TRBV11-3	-	TGTGCCAGCAGCTTTAATCTGGGGGTCTACGAGCAGTACTTC	CASSFNLGVYEQYF
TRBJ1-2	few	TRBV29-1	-	TGCAGCGTTGAACGCAGGGCTGACGGCTACACCTTC	CSVERRADGYTF
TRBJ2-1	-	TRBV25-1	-	TGTGCCAGCAGTGAATCCGCTAGCGCAGCCTACAATGAGCAGTTCTTC	CASSESASAAYNEQFF
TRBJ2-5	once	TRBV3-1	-	TGTGCCAGCAGCCAAGAAGGCAGGGGAAGGGAGACCCAGTACTTC	CASSQEGRGRETQYF
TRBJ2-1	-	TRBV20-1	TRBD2	TGCAGTGCTCAAGGACTAGCGGGATGGTATGAGCAGTTCTTC	CSAQGLAGWYEQFF
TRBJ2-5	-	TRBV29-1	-	TGCAGCGTCCAAGACAGAGCCCAAGAGACCCAGTACTTC	CSVQDRAQETQYF
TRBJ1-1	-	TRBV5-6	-	TGTGCCAGCAGCCCGACAGGTTCTAACACTGAAGCTTTCTTT	CASSPTGSNTEAFF
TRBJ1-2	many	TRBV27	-	TGTGCCAGCAGTTTATCGGACTGGGAGGGCTATGGCTACACCTTC	CASSLSDWEGYGYTF
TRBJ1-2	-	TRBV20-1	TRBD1	TGCAGTGCCATACCCGGACAGGTCTATGGCTACACCTTC	CSAIPGQVYGYTF
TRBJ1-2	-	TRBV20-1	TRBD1	TGCAGTGCTAGAGATCTGTGGGCAGGGGGCGACGGCTACACCTTC	CSARDLWAGGDGYTF
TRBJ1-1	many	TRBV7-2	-	TGTGCCAGCAGCTTAGGGTGGAACACTGAAGCTTTCTTT	CASSLGWNTEAFF
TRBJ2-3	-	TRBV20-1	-	TGCAGTGCGGTAGGCGGACCCTGTCTTCAGTATTTT	CSAVGGPCLQYF
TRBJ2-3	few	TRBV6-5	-	TGTGCCAGCAGTCGTAGTAGAAGCACAGATACGCAGTATTTT	CASSRSRSTDTQYF
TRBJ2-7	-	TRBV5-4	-	TGTGCCAGCAGCGGGGGCCCAGTGGGGGGCTACGAGCAGTACTTC	CASSGGPVGGYEQYF
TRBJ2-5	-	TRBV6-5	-	TGTGCCAGCAGTTATGAGCGAACCGGTCCCTACAATGAGCAGTACTTC	CASSYERTGPYNEQYF
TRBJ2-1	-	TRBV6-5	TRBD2	TGTGCCAGCAGAGTAGCGGGAGGACATTACGAGCAGTTCTTC	CASRVAGGHYEQFF
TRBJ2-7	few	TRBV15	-	TGTGCCACCAGCAGAGATCAACGGAAGCGGGACGAGCAGTACTTC	CATSRDQRKRDEQYF
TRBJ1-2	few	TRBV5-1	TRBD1	TGCGCCAGCAGGCCCGATGGGACAGACTTCTATGGCTACACCTTC	CASRPDGTDFYGYTF
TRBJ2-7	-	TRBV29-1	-	TGCGGCGTCGCAGAGGCCTACGAGCAGTACTTC	CGVAEAYEQYF
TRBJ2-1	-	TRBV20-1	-	TGCAGTGCCGCGGGCGGACGAGTGTGGAATGAGCAGTTCTTC	CSAAGGRVWNEQFF
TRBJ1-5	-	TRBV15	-	TGTGCCACCAGCAGCCGATACCGGGCTAGCAATCAGCCCCAGCATTTT	CATSSRYRASNQPQHF
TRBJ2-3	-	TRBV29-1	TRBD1	TGCAGCGTGATAACAGGGGGCGCACCCGATACGCAGTATTTT	CSVITGGAPDTQYF
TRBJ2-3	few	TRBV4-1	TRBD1	TGCGCCAGCAGCCGGGCCCCCCCCGGGACAGGGGGTGGCACAGATACGCAGTATTTT	CASSRAPPGTGGGTDTQYF
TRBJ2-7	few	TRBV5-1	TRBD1	TGCGCCAGCCGGACAGGGAACAGCGACGAGCAGTACTTC	CASRTGNSDEQYF
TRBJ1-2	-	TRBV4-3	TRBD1	TGCGCCAGCAGCCAAGAAGCCGGGACAGGGGTTAGATATGGCTACACCTTC	CASSQEAGTGVRYGYTF
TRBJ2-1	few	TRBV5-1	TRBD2	TGCGCCAGCAGCTCGGGAGGGCCCTACAATGAGCAGTTCTTC	CASSSGGPYNEQFF
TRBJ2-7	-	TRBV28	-	TGTGCCAGCATCGGGGCCAACAATGAGCAGTACTTC	CASIGANNEQYF
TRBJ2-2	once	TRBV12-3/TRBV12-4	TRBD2	TGTGCCAGCACATTTAGCGGGAGGGCCTCGGGGGAGCTGTTTTTT	CASTFSGRASGELFF